This T cell receptor (beta chain) was identified in a study of cytomegalovirus exposure and HLA in healthy donors. For the study at large: One earlier analysis, a look at 150 million to 200 million T cells, found roughly 110 million unique TCR beta sequences. Early released data comprised tens of millions of unique TCRs from HLA-typed donors. Regarding the study as a whole: There were several of the most significant clusters that appeared linked to common viral pathogens in a later analysis.

The PCR had 60 Vbeta and 13 Jbeta primers. Clones were sequenced by immunoSEQ multiplex PCR, and TCRdb holds only the in-frame ones, with some missing. The data contain about 55,000 clones, about 84% of them seen just once; the ten biggest clones take up less than 1.5%. Trimming stripped 6 bases from V and 9 bases from J, with 13 bases between. Germline V gene lookup returns CDR1 MNHEY and CDR2 SMNVEV (reference sequence). The CDR3 sequence is 12 residues long. With regard to this clone: Its antigen is not known.

This chain links TRBV27 with TRBJ2-3; D is possibly TRBD2 (7 bases). The clonotype was recovered from a female donor in good health and CMV-seronegative. The sequencing input was PBMCs. CDR3 nucleotide sequence: TGTGCCAGCAGAAGGGGGGGGAACACGCAGTATTTT. It specifies CASRRGGNTQYF.